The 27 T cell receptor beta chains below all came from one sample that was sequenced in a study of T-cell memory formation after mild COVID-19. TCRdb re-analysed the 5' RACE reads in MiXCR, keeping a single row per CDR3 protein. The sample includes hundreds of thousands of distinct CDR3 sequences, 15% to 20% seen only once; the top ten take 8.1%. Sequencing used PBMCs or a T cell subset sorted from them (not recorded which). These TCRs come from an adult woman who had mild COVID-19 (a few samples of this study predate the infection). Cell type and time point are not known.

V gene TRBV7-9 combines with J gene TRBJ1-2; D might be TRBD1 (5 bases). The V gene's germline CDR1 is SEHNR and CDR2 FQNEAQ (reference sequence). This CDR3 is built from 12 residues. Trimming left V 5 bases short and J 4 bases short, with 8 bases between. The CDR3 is CASSADTYGYTF. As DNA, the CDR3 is TGTGCCAGCAGCGCGGACACCTATGGCTACACCTTC.

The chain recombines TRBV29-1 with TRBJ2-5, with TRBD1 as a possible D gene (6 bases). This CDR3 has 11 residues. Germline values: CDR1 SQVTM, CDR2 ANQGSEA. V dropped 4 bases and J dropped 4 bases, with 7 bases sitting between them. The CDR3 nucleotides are TGCAGCGTTGTAGGGGGAGAGACCCAGTACTTC. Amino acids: CSVVGGETQYF.

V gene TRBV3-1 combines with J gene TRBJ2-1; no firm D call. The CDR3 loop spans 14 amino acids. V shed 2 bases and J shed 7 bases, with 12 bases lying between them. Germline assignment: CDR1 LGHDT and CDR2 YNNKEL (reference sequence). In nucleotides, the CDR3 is TGTGCCAGCAGCCAAAGGGCTCTCATTAATGAGCAGTTCTTC. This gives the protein CASSQRALINEQFF.

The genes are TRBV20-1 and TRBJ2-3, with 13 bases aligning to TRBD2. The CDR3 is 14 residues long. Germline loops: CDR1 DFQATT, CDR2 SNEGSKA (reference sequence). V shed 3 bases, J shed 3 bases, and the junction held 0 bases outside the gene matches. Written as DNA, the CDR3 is TGCAGTGCTAGGACTAGCGGGAGGACAGATACGCAGTATTTT. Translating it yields CSARTSGRTDTQYF.

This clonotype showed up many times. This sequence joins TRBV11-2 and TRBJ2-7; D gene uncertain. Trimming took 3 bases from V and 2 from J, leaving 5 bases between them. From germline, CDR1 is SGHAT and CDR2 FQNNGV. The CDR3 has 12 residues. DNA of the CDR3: TGTGCCAGCAGCTTTCGGACCTACGAGCAGTACTTC. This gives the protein CASSFRTYEQYF. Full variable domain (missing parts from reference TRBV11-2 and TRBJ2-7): EAGVAQSPRYKIIEKRQSVAFWCNPISGHATLYWYQQILGQGPKLLIQFQNNGVVDDSQLPKDRFSAERLKGVDSTLKIQPAKLEDSAVYLCASSFRTYEQYFGPGTRLTVT.

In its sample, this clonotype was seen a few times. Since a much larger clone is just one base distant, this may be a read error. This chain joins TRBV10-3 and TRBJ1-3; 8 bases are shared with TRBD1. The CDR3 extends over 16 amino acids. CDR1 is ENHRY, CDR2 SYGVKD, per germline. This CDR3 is CAIRSSTGVAGSTIYF. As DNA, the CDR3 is TGTGCCATCAGGTCGTCGACAGGGGTAGCTGGAAGCACCATATATTTT.

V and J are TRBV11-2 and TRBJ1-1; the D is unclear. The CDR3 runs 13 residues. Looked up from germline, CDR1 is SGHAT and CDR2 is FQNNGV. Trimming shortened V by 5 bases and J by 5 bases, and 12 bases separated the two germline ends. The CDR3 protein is CASSVTDGTEAFF. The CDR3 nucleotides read TGTGCCAGCAGCGTTACGGACGGAACTGAAGCTTTCTTT.

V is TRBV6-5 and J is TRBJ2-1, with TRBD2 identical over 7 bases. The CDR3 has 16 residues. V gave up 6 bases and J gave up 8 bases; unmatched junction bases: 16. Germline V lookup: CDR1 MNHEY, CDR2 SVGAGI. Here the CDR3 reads CASSPRRAGVPHEQFF. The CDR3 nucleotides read TGTGCCAGCAGCCCACGCCGCGCGGGAGTCCCCCATGAGCAGTTCTTC.

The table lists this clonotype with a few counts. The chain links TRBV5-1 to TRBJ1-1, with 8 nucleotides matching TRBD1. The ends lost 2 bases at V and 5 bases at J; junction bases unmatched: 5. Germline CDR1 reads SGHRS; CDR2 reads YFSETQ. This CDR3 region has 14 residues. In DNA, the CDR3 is TGCGCCAGCAGCTTTACAACAGGGGGAACTGAAGCTTTCTTT. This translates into CASSFTTGGTEAFF.

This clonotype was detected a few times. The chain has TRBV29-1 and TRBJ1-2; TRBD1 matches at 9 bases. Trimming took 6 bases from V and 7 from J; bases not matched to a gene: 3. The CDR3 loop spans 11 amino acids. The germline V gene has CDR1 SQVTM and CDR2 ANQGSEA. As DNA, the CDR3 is TGCAGCGTCGGGACAGGGAGTGGCTACACCTTC. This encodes CSVGTGSGYTF.

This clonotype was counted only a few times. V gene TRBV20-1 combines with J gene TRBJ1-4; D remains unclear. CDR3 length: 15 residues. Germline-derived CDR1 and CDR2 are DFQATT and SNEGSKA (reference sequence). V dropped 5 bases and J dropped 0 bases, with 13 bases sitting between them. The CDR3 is CSAFPGGTTNEKLFF. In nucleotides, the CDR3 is TGCAGTGCTTTCCCCGGTGGAACAACTAATGAAAAACTGTTTTTT.

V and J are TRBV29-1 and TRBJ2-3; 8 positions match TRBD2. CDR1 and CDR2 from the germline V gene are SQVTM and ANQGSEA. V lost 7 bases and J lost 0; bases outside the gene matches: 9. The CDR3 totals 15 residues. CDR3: CSAAGGGYSTDTQYF. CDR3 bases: TGCAGCGCCGCGGGGGGTGGTTATAGCACAGATACGCAGTATTTT.

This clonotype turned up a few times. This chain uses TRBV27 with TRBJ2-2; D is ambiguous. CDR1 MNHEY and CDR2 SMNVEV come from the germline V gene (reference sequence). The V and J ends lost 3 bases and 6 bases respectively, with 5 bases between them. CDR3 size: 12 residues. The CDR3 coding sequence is TGTGCCAGCAGTTTGGACGCCGGGGAGCTGTTTTTT. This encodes CASSLDAGELFF.

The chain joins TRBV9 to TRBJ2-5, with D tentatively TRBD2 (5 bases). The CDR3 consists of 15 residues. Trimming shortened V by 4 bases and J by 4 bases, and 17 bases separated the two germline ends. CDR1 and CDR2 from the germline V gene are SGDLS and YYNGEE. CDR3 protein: CASSPRGAEVETQYF. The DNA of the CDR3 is TGTGCCAGCAGCCCCCGCGGCGCGGAGGTAGAGACCCAGTACTTC.

CDR3 residues: CAWGGPSVTDTQYF. The CDR3, as DNA: TGTGCCTGGGGGGGGCCCTCTGTGACAGATACGCAGTATTTT. The chain recombines TRBV12-3 or TRBV12-4 with TRBJ2-3; a possible D gene is TRBD2 (7 bases). The CDR3 consists of 14 residues. Trimming shortened V by 11 bases and J by 3 bases, and 18 bases separated the two germline ends.

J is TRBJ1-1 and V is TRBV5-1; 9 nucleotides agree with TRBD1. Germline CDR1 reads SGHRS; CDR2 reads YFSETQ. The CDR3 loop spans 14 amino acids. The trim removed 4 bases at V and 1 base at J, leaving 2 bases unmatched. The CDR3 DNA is TGCGCCAGCAGCGAACAGGGGGCGAACACTGAAGCTTTCTTT. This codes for CASSEQGANTEAFF.

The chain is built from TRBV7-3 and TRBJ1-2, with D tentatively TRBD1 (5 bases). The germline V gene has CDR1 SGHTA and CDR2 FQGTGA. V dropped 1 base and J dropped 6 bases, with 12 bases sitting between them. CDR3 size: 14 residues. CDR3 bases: TGTGCCAGCAGCTTAAGTCCAGGGCGGGATGGCTACACCTTC. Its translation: CASSLSPGRDGYTF.

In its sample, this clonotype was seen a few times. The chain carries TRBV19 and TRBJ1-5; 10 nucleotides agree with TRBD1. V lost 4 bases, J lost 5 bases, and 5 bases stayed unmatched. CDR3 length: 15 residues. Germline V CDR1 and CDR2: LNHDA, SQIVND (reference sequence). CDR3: CASSTGQGGYQPQHF. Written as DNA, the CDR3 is TGTGCCAGTAGTACAGGACAGGGGGGATATCAGCCCCAGCATTTT.

CDR3 protein: CASRDQGVNTEAFF. In nucleotides, the CDR3 is TGTGCCAGCAGAGACCAGGGTGTGAACACTGAAGCTTTCTTT. The chain carries TRBV12-3 or TRBV12-4 and TRBJ1-1; TRBD1 is a possible D gene (5 bases). The CDR3 consists of 14 residues. Trimming stripped 6 bases from V and 0 bases from J, with 11 bases between.

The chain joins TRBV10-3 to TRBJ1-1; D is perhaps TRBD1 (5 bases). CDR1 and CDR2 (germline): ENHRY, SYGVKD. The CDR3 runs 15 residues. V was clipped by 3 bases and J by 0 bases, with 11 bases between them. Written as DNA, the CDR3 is TGTGCCATCAGTGATCCCGGGACGGTGAACACTGAAGCTTTCTTT. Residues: CAISDPGTVNTEAFF.

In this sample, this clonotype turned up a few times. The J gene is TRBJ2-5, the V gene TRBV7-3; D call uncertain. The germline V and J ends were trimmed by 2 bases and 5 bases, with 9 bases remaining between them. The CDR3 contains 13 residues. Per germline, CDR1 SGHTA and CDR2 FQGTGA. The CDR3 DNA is TGTGCCAGCAGCTTAGACCCCCATGAGACCCAGTACTTC. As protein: CASSLDPHETQYF.

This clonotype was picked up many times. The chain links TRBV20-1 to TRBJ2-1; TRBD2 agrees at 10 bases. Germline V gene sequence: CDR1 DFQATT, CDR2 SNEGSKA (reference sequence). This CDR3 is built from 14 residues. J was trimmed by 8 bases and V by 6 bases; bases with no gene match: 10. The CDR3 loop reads CSAFIAGGRHEQFF. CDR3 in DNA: TGCAGTGCCTTTATAGCGGGGGGCCGACATGAGCAGTTCTTC.

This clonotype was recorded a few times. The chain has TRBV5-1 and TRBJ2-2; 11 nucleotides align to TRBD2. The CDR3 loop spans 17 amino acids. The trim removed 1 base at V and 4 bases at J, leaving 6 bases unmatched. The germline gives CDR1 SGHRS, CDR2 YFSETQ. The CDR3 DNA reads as TGCGCCAGCAGCTTGATTTTAGGGACTAGCGGCACCGGGGAGCTGTTTTTT. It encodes CASSLILGTSGTGELFF. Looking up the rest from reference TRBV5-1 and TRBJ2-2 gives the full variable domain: KAGVTQTPRYLIKTRGQQVTLSCSPISGHRSVSWYQQTPGQGLQFLFEYFSETQRNKGNFPGRFSGRQFSNSRSEMNVSTLELGDSALYLCASSLILGTSGTGELFFGEGSRLTVL.

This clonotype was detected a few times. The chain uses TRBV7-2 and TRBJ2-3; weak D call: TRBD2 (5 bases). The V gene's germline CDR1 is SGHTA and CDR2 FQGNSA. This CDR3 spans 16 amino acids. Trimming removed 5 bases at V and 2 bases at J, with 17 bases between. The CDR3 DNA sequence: TGTGCCAGCAGCGCGATCAGCGGAACCTTCACAGATACGCAGTATTTT. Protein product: CASSAISGTFTDTQYF.

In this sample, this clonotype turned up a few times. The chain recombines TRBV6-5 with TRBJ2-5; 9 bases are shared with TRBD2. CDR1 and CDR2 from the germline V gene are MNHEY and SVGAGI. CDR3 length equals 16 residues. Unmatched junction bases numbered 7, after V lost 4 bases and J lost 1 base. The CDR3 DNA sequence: TGTGCCAGCAGTTTGGTTACAGCGGGGGGCCAAGAGACCCAGTACTTC. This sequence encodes CASSLVTAGGQETQYF.

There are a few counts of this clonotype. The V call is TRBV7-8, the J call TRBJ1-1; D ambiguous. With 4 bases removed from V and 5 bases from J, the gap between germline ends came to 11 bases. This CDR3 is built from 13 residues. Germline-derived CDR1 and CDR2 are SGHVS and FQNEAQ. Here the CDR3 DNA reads TGTGCCAGCAGCTCTTTCGGGGAGACTGAAGCTTTCTTT. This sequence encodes CASSSFGETEAFF.

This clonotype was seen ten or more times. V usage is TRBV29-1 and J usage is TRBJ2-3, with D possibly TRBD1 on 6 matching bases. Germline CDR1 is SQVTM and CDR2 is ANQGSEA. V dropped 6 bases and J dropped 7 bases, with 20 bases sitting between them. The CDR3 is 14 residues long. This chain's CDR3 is CSVEAYRAVNTQYF. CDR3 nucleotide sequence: TGCAGCGTAGAGGCCTACAGGGCGGTAAATACGCAGTATTTT.